This entry is about one TCR beta chain. The CDR3 runs 17 residues. Germline V gene data show CDR1 as MNHEY and CDR2 as SMNVEV (reference sequence). V lost 3 bases and J 0 bases, leaving 17 bases between the germline ends. The sample comes from a study of OX40 agonist ivuxolimab in advanced cancers. Measured with immunoSEQ multiplex PCR; TCRdb has only the in-frame clones, and not every one. The profile shows about 50,000 clones, almost 85% of them singletons. The receptor was derived from an adult with an advanced solid tumor such as melanoma, head and neck, liver or kidney cancer. This rearrangement joins TRBV27 to TRBJ1-1; D call uncertain. This material consisted of CD4+ or CD8+ T cells sorted from blood, taken in a trial of the OX40 agonist ivuxolimab. CDR3 DNA: TGTGCCAGCAGTTTTAGAGGGATCGGGAGCATGAACACTGAAGCTTTCTTT. Residues: CASSFRGIGSMNTEAFF.